The clone carrying this T cell receptor beta chain has a count of ten or more. Its cognate antigen is unknown. The iRepertoire nested amplicon-rescue multiplex PCR amplified TCR alpha and beta CDR3s from RNA. For one-step reverse transcription and amplification, about 90-450 ng of tissue mRNA or PBMC total RNA was used. TCRdb re-called the multiplex PCR reads with MiXCR, one entry per CDR3 protein. In the table there are about 210,000 distinct CDR3 sequences, more than 25% of which are singletons. The sample comes from a study of glioma-infiltrating T cells. Germline-derived CDR1 and CDR2 are MDHEN and SYDVKM. The CDR3 is made up of 15 amino acids. Between the trimmed V and J ends, which lost 4 bases and 9 bases, there was a span of 19 bases. Study findings and constraints: Above-expected tissue-blood divergence occurred in all gliomas, most in low-grade ones.

The TCR originated in a human donor with low-grade glioma or glioblastoma, undergoing nonglioma brain surgery, or in good health (not recorded which). The chain is built from TRBV28 and TRBJ1-5; D remains unclear. Material for sequencing was glioma tissue, nonneoplastic brain tissue, or PBMCs (not recorded which). Written as DNA, the CDR3 is TGTGCCAGCAGTTACCCCTTCAGGAGGCGGAGGCCCCAGCATTTT. It is translated as CASSYPFRRRRPQHF. Complete variable domain (other parts from reference TRBV28 and TRBJ1-5): DVKVTQSSRYLVKRTGEKVFLECVQDMDHENMFWYRQDPGLGLRLIYFSYDVKMKEKGDIPEGYSVSREKKERFSLILESASTNQTSMYLCASSYPFRRRRPQHFGDGTRLSIL.